These T cell receptor beta chains were read from a single sample in a study of technical replicates of blood from four donors. Sequencing used immunoSEQ multiplex PCR; TCRdb keeps in-frame clones, though not all of them. The sample contains around 83,000 clones, around 94% of which appear only once. Specimen: T cells isolated from PBMCs. The receptors shown here come from a human donor in good health. The CDR3 runs from the conserved cysteine through the conserved F or W. D genes are given only for firm matches. Not every row has a clone size; where given, it reads once, few, many or a size class.

v_call: TRBV19; clone_size: .; d_call: .; j_call: TRBJ2-2; cdr3_aa: CASSPGGPILGELFF; cdr3_nt: TGTGCCAGTAGTCCCGGCGGCCCCATCCTCGGGGAGCTGTTTTTT
v_call: TRBV6-6; clone_size: .; d_call: .; j_call: TRBJ2-7; cdr3_aa: CASSLTGYEQYF; cdr3_nt: TGTGCCAGCAGTCTCACGGGCTACGAGCAGTACTTC
v_call: TRBV6-5; clone_size: .; d_call: TRBD1; j_call: TRBJ1-5; cdr3_aa: CASRQGAQPQHF; cdr3_nt: TGTGCCAGCAGACAGGGGGCTCAGCCCCAGCATTTT
v_call: TRBV4-1; clone_size: .; d_call: .; j_call: TRBJ1-1; cdr3_aa: CASSQGRGRFGNTEAFF; cdr3_nt: TGCGCCAGCAGCCAGGGCAGGGGCCGCTTTGGGAACACTGAAGCTTTCTTT
v_call: TRBV5-1; clone_size: .; d_call: TRBD2; j_call: TRBJ2-1; cdr3_aa: CASVSSGGASYNEQFF; cdr3_nt: TGCGCCAGCGTATCCAGCGGGGGGGCCTCCTACAATGAGCAGTTCTTC
v_call: TRBV7-6; clone_size: .; d_call: TRBD1; j_call: TRBJ2-7; cdr3_aa: CASTSEGTGAYEQYF; cdr3_nt: TGTGCCAGCACCTCCGAAGGGACAGGGGCCTACGAGCAGTACTTC
v_call: TRBV6-6; clone_size: once; d_call: .; j_call: TRBJ2-1; cdr3_aa: CASQWGDNEQFF; cdr3_nt: TGTGCCAGCCAGTGGGGGGACAATGAGCAGTTCTTC
v_call: TRBV19; clone_size: .; d_call: TRBD1; j_call: TRBJ1-5; cdr3_aa: CASSTDRAEQPQHF; cdr3_nt: TGTGCCAGTAGTACGGACAGGGCGGAACAGCCCCAGCATTTT
v_call: TRBV30; clone_size: .; d_call: .; j_call: TRBJ2-3; cdr3_aa: CAWNRGTDTQYF; cdr3_nt: TGTGCCTGGAACCGGGGAACAGATACGCAGTATTTT
v_call: TRBV19; clone_size: .; d_call: .; j_call: TRBJ1-2; cdr3_aa: CASSRQPQMANYGYTF; cdr3_nt: TGTGCCAGTTCCAGGCAACCACAAATGGCTAACTATGGCTACACCTTC
v_call: TRBV19; clone_size: .; d_call: .; j_call: TRBJ1-2; cdr3_aa: CASTGMNYGYTF; cdr3_nt: TGTGCCAGTACAGGGATGAACTATGGCTACACCTTC
v_call: TRBV29-1; clone_size: once; d_call: .; j_call: TRBJ1-3; cdr3_aa: CSVDNRLTSGNTIYF; cdr3_nt: TGCAGCGTTGACAACAGGCTAACCTCTGGAAACACCATATATTTT
v_call: TRBV5-5; clone_size: .; d_call: .; j_call: TRBJ2-1; cdr3_aa: CASSFRGPSSYNEQFF; cdr3_nt: TGTGCCAGCAGCTTTCGCGGGCCCAGCTCCTACAATGAGCAGTTCTTC
v_call: TRBV4-2; clone_size: .; d_call: .; j_call: TRBJ1-3; cdr3_aa: CASSYSRSGNTIYF; cdr3_nt: TGTGCCAGCAGTTACAGCCGCTCTGGAAACACCATATATTTT
v_call: TRBV28; clone_size: .; d_call: TRBD1; j_call: TRBJ1-5; cdr3_aa: CASRPGGFGNQPQHF; cdr3_nt: TGTGCCAGCAGACCAGGGGGATTTGGCAATCAGCCCCAGCATTTT